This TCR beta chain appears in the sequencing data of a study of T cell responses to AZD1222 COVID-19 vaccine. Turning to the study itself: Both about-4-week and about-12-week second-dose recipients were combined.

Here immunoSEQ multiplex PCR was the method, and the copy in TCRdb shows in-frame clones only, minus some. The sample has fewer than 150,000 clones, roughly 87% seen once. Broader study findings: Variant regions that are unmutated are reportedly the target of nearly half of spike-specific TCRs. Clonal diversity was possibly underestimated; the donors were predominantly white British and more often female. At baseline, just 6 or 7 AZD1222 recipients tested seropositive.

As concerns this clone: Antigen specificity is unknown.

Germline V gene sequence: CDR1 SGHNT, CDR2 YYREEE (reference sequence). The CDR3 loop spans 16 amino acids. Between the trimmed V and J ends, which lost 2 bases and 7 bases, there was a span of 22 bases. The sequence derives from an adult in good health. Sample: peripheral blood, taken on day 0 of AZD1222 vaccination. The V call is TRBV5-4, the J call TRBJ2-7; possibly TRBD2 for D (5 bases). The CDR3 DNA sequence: TGTGCCAGCAGCTTAGAAGCGGAGACCCCCTTAGGTGAGCAGTACTTC. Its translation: CASSLEAETPLGEQYF. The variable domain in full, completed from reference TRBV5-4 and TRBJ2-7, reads ETGVTQSPTHLIKTRGQQVTLRCSSQSGHNTVSWYQQALGQGPQFIFQYYREEENGRGNFPPRFSGLQFPNYSSELNVNALELDDSALYLCASSLEAETPLGEQYFGPGTRLTVT.